The sequence of this T cell receptor (beta chain) was determined in a study of control samples from healthy donors and cancer patients. Per germline, CDR1 MNHEY and CDR2 SVGEGT. The CDR3 is made up of 14 amino acids. The V end was cut by 3 bases, the J end by 2 bases, with 10 bases between. Using immunoSEQ multiplex PCR, the repertoire was profiled, and TCRdb retains in-frame clones only, with some absent. The sample includes about 59,000 clones, 92% of them seen just once. This sequence was found in a middle-aged man with colorectal cancer. Sequencing used PBMCs. V and J are TRBV6-2 or TRBV6-3 and TRBJ1-1; D gene unclear. CDR3 DNA: TGTGCCAGCAGTTATGTGAGGTACAACACTGAAGCTTTCTTT. It yields the protein CASSYVRYNTEAFF.